This T cell receptor (beta chain) derives from a study of CD8+ T cells in alopecia areata. Overall study: Tofacitinib continued for 6 to 18 months and was then withheld for 6 months. Study findings and constraints: Across lesional scalp, and particularly alopecia totalis/universalis, clonality surpassed that of normal scalp. Tofacitinib did not eliminate many expanded lesional clones from scalp or blood.

Extracted RNA was reverse transcribed into cDNA, the sequencing template. Method: immunoSEQ multiplex PCR; TCRdb's copy keeps in-frame clones and lacks some. The sample carries 150,000 to 200,000 clones, less than 70% recorded once. A word on this clone: The antigen remains unidentified.

The treatment was: oral pan-JAK inhibitor, 5-10 mg twice daily. Separation by sorting yielded CD4+ and CD8+ T cells from PBMCs. Germline V gives CDR1 SGHTA, CDR2 FQGNSA. CDR3 length equals 12 residues. V trimming: 1 base; J trimming: 15 bases; junction bases outside the gene matches: 5. The TCR sequence derives from a human donor with alopecia areata. The chain links TRBV7-2 to TRBJ2-1; 8 bases fit TRBD1. The sample here was CD4+ T cells sorted from blood, taken around week 50, from a patient treated with tofacitinib. CDR3 protein: CASSLVGTGLFF. The CDR3 nucleotides are TGTGCCAGCAGCTTAGTGGGGACAGGTCTGTTCTTC.